This T cell receptor (beta chain) originates from a study of shared clonotypes between healthy human individuals. Authors' analysis steps: From ImmunoSEQ came sequences covering only the junction and carrying no quality scores, so filtering differed. Assay used: immunoSEQ multiplex PCR; TCRdb lists only in-frame clones, some missing. D and trimming come from the DNA, and the V and J calls and clone size come from that table. The data contain approximately 2.1 million clones, 85% to 95% of them singletons. CDR3 size: 14 residues. V lost 1 base to trimming and J lost 4 bases; unmatched junction nucleotides: 3. Germline V gene lookup returns CDR1 SEHNR and CDR2 FQNEAQ (reference sequence). Notes on this clone: The target antigen is unknown. Within the sample, other DNA sequences also encode this same CDR3.

All donors were Caucasian adults living in Nashville, Tennessee. General study points: In this cohort, only blood was sampled, and tissue repertoires likely differ. Rarefaction showed that sequencing of sorted subsets was incomplete (despite large depth).

The source of this sequence is a man aged 18 to 35 in good health. Some clones in this sample may be carry-over from other donors' samples. The chain is built from TRBV7-9 and TRBJ2-5; 7 bases line up with TRBD2. The specimen was naive CD4+ T cells from PBMCs. The sample's subset: CD45RA+ positively selected. The CDR3 sequence: CASSLVSGGETQYF. The CDR3 region has the DNA TGTGCCAGCAGCTTAGTTTCGGGGGGAGAGACCCAGTACTTC.